This T cell receptor (beta chain) was documented in a study of T cell repertoires in cytomegalovirus infection. Study summary: Peptides in the study included HLA-C-restricted and HLA-B-restricted CMV epitopes. Shared public TCR beta signatures pointed to both CMV infection and a matching HLA type. Whole-study findings and limits: Cumulative frequency of public TCR beta families picked out carriers of CMV plus the relevant HLA.

As concerns this clonotype: Its antigen remains unknown.

TCRdb reprocessed the reads with MiXCR, giving one entry per CDR3 protein. The sample includes around 50,000 distinct CDR3 sequences, around a fifth of them seen just once. V lost 9 bases and J 2 bases, leaving 13 bases between the germline ends. This CDR3 comprises 13 residues. Per the germline V gene, CDR1 is MNHEY and CDR2 is SVGEGT. The receptor comes from a human donor in good health (CMV status not recorded). Some clones in this sample may be carry-over from other donors' samples. Sample: CD8+ T cells from cultured PBMCs, taken from culture after CMV antigen stimulation. The chain joins TRBV6-2 or TRBV6-3 to TRBJ1-1; D perhaps matches TRBD1 (5 bases). CDR3 DNA sequence: TGTGCCAGTCTGGACATCCCTAACACTGAAGCTTTCTTT. Its translation: CASLDIPNTEAFF.